This entry describes one TCR beta chain. Its cognate antigen is unknown. Time point defined: pre-treatment baseline. Prior systemic cancer therapy, immunosuppressant use and other active malignancies excluded patients. The entry originates in a study of blood T cell dynamics during melanoma immunotherapy. A fixed DNA input of about 0.35 ug was used per bulk PBMC sample. The repertoire was sequenced with immunoSEQ multiplex PCR; TCRdb's copy has only in-frame clones and lacks some. The repertoire consists of approximately 15,000 clones, with about 83% occurring once and the leading ten covering about 4.6%. Findings of the study overall: PBMC repertoires of eventual disease-control patients split at W3 into clonality or diversity gains. Clones driving repertoire changes may be melanoma-specific or general immune activation.

The trim removed 7 bases at V and 8 bases at J, leaving 15 bases unmatched. Germline loops: CDR1 LNHDA, CDR2 SQIVND (reference sequence). CDR3 length: 16 residues. The V gene is TRBV19, the J gene TRBJ2-1, with 9 bases lining up with TRBD1. The clonotype comes from a human donor with melanoma. The material sequenced was blood, taken from a patient treated with checkpoint blockade. The CDR3 DNA reads TGTGCCAGTAATCCCGCCCAGGGACAGGGTTCACATGAGCAGTTCTTC. It translates to CASNPAQGQGSHEQFF.